This T cell receptor (beta chain) appears in the sequencing data of a study of breast tumors, draining lymph nodes, adjacent tissues. Study-wide points: Tumor TCR diversity was below lymph nodes but above nontumor tissue. Compared with basal-like, luminal-like tumors shared significantly more repertoire with nontumor tissue. Data fit most tumor T cells coming from lymph node, expanding in tumor. Data only fit, rather than demonstrated, lymph node origin of most tumor T cells.

Trimming stripped 4 bases from V and 10 bases from J, with 17 bases between. This CDR3 contains 14 residues. CDR1 is LNHNV, CDR2 YYDKDF, per germline (reference sequence). Axillary draining lymph nodes of breast cancer patients supplied the node samples. Comments on this clonotype: Its cognate antigen is unknown.

One entry per CDR3 protein, called by TCRdb with MiXCR from the multiplex PCR reads. The data show 200,000 to 300,000 distinct CDR3 sequences, around 30% seen once. The V and J genes are TRBV15 and TRBJ1-3; D unclear. Source material: axillary lymph node tissue. The source is a female donor with breast cancer. Some clones in this sample may be carry-over from other donors' samples. The CDR3, as DNA: TGTGCCACCAGCAAAGGACTAGCGGGAGAGACCATATATTTT. Translated, it gives CATSKGLAGETIYF.